Below are 8 T cell receptor beta chains sequenced from a single sample in a study of shared T cell receptors in the human thymus. Here immunoSEQ multiplex PCR was the method, and the copy in TCRdb shows in-frame clones only, minus some. The sample holds roughly 550,000 clones, 78% seen once. The same sample was also studied in work on human thymus T cells.

Sequenced: thymocytes. These TCRs come from a boy less than two years old with a congenital heart defect.

V gene TRBV4-2 combines with J gene TRBJ1-5; 7 nucleotides align to TRBD1. Germline V lookup: CDR1 LGHNA, CDR2 YNFKEQ. The J segment lost 4 bases and the V segment lost 3 bases, leaving 9 bases of the junction unmatched. This CDR3 is 16 amino acids long. The CDR3 DNA sequence: TGTGCCAGCAGCCACGGCCGGGACAGACGGAATCAGCCCCAGCATTTT. This codes for CASSHGRDRRNQPQHF.

The rearrangement uses TRBV7-2 and TRBJ2-7; 8 bases match TRBD1. The CDR3 consists of 15 residues. Germline V CDR1 and CDR2: SGHTA, FQGNSA. V lost 4 bases, J lost 1 base, and 6 bases stayed unmatched. In nucleotides, the CDR3 is TGTGCCAGCAGCTATCCCCAGGGGGCGTCCTACGAGCAGTACTTC. This codes for CASSYPQGASYEQYF.

This clone was seen a single time. The V gene is TRBV28, the J gene TRBJ1-1, with a possible D match to TRBD1 (6 bases). The V end lost 5 bases, the J end lost 6 bases, and 19 bases lay between the germline ends. Germline CDR1 MDHEN, CDR2 SYDVKM. This CDR3 has 15 residues. For the CDR3, the DNA is TGTGCCAGCAGTCGCCTGGGGGGGCCAAGGGCTGAAGCTTTCTTT. Protein product: CASSRLGGPRAEAFF. Complete variable domain (other parts from reference TRBV28 and TRBJ1-1): DVKVTQSSRYLVKRTGEKVFLECVQDMDHENMFWYRQDPGLGLRLIYFSYDVKMKEKGDIPEGYSVSREKKERFSLILESASTNQTSMYLCASSRLGGPRAEAFFGQGTRLTVV.

The chain has TRBV6-1 and TRBJ2-1; 8 positions match TRBD2. This CDR3 region has 15 residues. V lost 3 bases to trimming and J lost 6 bases; unmatched junction nucleotides: 7. In germline, CDR1 is MNHNS, CDR2 SASEGT. CDR3 loop: CASSEWTSPANEQFF. CDR3 bases: TGTGCCAGCAGTGAGTGGACTAGCCCAGCCAATGAGCAGTTCTTC.

This clone has only one observation. The chain joins TRBV5-1 to TRBJ2-5; D call uncertain. Germline values: CDR1 SGHRS, CDR2 YFSETQ. The CDR3 sequence is 15 residues long. V was shortened by 0 bases and J by 5 bases, with 14 bases between the two germline ends. CDR3 loop: CASSLVPRYPETQYF. The CDR3 DNA reads TGCGCCAGCAGCTTGGTGCCCAGGTACCCGGAGACCCAGTACTTC.

In this sample, this clone turned up once. The chain carries TRBV30 and TRBJ1-1; D is uncertain. Germline CDR1 GTSNPN, CDR2 SVGIG (reference sequence). This CDR3 has 14 amino acids. Trimming stripped 0 bases from V and 3 bases from J, with 11 bases between. The CDR3 is CAWSVPQWHTEAFF. The CDR3 bases are TGTGCCTGGAGTGTACCCCAATGGCACACTGAAGCTTTCTTT.

This chain joins TRBV5-1 and TRBJ2-7, with TRBD1 as a possible D gene (8 bases). V was cut by 4 bases and J by 3 bases, with 20 bases left in between. The CDR3 is made up of 16 amino acids. In germline, CDR1 is SGHRS, CDR2 YFSETQ. CDR3 DNA sequence: TGCGCCAGCAGCAGGGGGGGACAGGCGATTAGCTACGAGCAGTACTTC. Its protein is CASSRGGQAISYEQYF.

The J gene is TRBJ1-2, the V gene TRBV4-2, with 7 bases lining up with TRBD1. Per germline, CDR1 LGHNA and CDR2 YNFKEQ. V lost 0 bases, J lost 2 bases, and 0 bases stayed unmatched. This CDR3 is built from 14 residues. The CDR3 nucleotides are TGTGCCAGCAGCCAAGAGACAGGGAACTATGGCTACACCTTC. Protein: CASSQETGNYGYTF.